These 15 T cell receptor beta chains were all obtained from the same sample, sequenced in a study of T cells after yellow fever vaccination. TCRdb reprocessed the 5' RACE reads via MiXCR and lists one record per CDR3 protein. The top ten hold approximately 46% of the sample, which has 28,000 or so distinct CDR3 sequences, 4.4% seen once. Sequenced here: CD8+ T cells sorted from PBMCs, sampled 5 days after the yellow fever booster vaccination. These receptors all come from a man aged 25 to 45 who received the YFV17D yellow fever vaccine.

This clonotype was detected ten times or more. The chain couples TRBV27 to TRBJ1-5; TRBD1 matches 7 bases. The CDR3 is 14 amino acids. The junction had 3 bases not matched to a gene; V was cut back by 6 bases and J by 1 base. Germline values: CDR1 MNHEY, CDR2 SMNVEV (reference sequence). The DNA for the CDR3 is TGTGCCAGCAGCGAGACAGGGAGCAATCAGCCCCAGCATTTT. Amino acids: CASSETGSNQPQHF.

In its sample, this clonotype was seen many times. CDR3 amino acids: CASSRLAALTDTQYF. The CDR3 DNA reads TGCGCCAGCAGCAGACTAGCGGCGCTCACAGATACGCAGTATTTT. The V gene is TRBV5-1, the J gene TRBJ2-3; TRBD2 agrees at 9 bases. With V trimmed by 4 bases and J by 2 bases, 5 bases remained unmatched. Germline lookup yields CDR1 SGHRS and CDR2 YFSETQ. The CDR3 loop spans 15 amino acids.

Remarks on this clonotype: Just one base apart from a much larger clone, this may be a read error. V and J are TRBV5-1 and TRBJ1-2; D is uncertain. The CDR3 has 14 residues. CDR1 and CDR2 (germline): SGHRS, YFSETQ. The CDR3 region has the DNA TGCGCCAACAGCTTGGCCGACTCTTATTATGGCTACACCTTC. Its protein is CANSLADSYYGYTF.

This clonotype was seen ten or more times. The chain is built from TRBV11-1 and TRBJ2-1; D uncertain. V gave up 2 bases and J gave up 0 bases, with 17 bases separating them. This CDR3 has 18 residues. Germline V CDR1 and CDR2: SGHAT, FQDESV (reference sequence). This CDR3 is CASSLSFGGTSSYNEQFF. DNA of the CDR3: TGTGCCAGCAGCTTAAGTTTCGGCGGCACGAGCTCCTACAATGAGCAGTTCTTC. Combining the CDR3 with reference TRBV11-1 and TRBJ2-1 gives the whole variable domain EAEVAQSPRYKITEKSQAVAFWCDPISGHATLYWYRQILGQGPELLVQFQDESVVDDSQLPKDRFSAERLKGVDSTLKIQPAELGDSAMYLCASSLSFGGTSSYNEQFFGPGTRLTVL.

The table lists this clonotype with many counts. The V call is TRBV25-1, the J call TRBJ2-1; D is uncertain. The germline CDR1 and CDR2 sequences are MGHDK and SYGVNS. There are 11 residues in the CDR3. The ends were cut back, 7 bases at V and 9 bases at J, with 10 bases in the middle. The CDR3 DNA reads as TGTGCCAGCAAGACGAATCGTGAGCAGTTCTTC. Encoded protein: CASKTNREQFF.

The table lists this clonotype with many counts. The V and J genes are TRBV6-2 or TRBV6-3 and TRBJ2-7; D remains ambiguous. CDR1 is MNHEY and CDR2 is SVGEGT in the germline V gene. The length of the CDR3 is 12 residues. The germline V and J ends were trimmed by 2 bases and 4 bases, with 6 bases remaining between them. The CDR3 reads CASSYPHYEQYF. The CDR3 coding sequence is TGTGCCAGCAGTTACCCCCATTACGAGCAGTACTTC.

This clonotype was counted at least ten times. This chain links TRBV5-1 with TRBJ2-7; D is tentatively TRBD1 or TRBD2 (5 bases each). The CDR3 loop spans 14 amino acids. In germline, CDR1 is SGHRS, CDR2 YFSETQ. V was cut by 4 bases and J by 3 bases, with 14 bases left in between. CDR3 amino acids: CASSLGPESYEQYF. The CDR3, as DNA: TGCGCCAGCAGCCTGGGACCTGAAAGCTACGAGCAGTACTTC. The full variable domain, with the rest looked up from reference TRBV5-1 and TRBJ2-7, is KAGVTQTPRYLIKTRGQQVTLSCSPISGHRSVSWYQQTPGQGLQFLFEYFSETQRNKGNFPGRFSGRQFSNSRSEMNVSTLELGDSALYLCASSLGPESYEQYFGPGTRLTVT.

This clonotype was seen a handful of times. This sequence joins TRBV20-1 and TRBJ2-3, with D possibly matching TRBD1 (5 bases). The CDR3 spans 11 residues. Trimming took off 3 bases at V and 10 bases at J, with 11 bases between the two ends. CDR1 and CDR2 (germline): DFQATT, SNEGSKA (reference sequence). The CDR3 nucleotides are TGCAGTGCTAGTTTTAGGGGTGCGCAGTATTTT. It is translated as CSASFRGAQYF.

In this sample, this clonotype turned up many times. The chain has TRBV7-9 and TRBJ2-2, with unresolved D. Germline CDR1 SEHNR, CDR2 FQNEAQ (reference sequence). The V gene lost 2 bases and the J gene lost 4 bases, with 11 bases spanning the gap. This CDR3 contains 15 residues. The CDR3: CASSLSEETTGELFF. DNA for the CDR3: TGTGCCAGCAGCTTATCCGAAGAGACCACCGGGGAGCTGTTTTTT.

The chain carries TRBV27 and TRBJ2-7; 7 bases line up with TRBD2. V lost 3 bases and J lost 7; bases outside the gene matches: 9. CDR3 length: 14 amino acids. The V gene's germline CDR1 is MNHEY and CDR2 SMNVEV (reference sequence). This chain's CDR3 is CASSLAGAPGEQYF. The CDR3 DNA follows: TGTGCCAGCAGTTTGGCGGGAGCCCCTGGGGAGCAGTACTTC.

This clonotype appeared many times. The chain joins TRBV5-4 to TRBJ2-6; D not certain. Deletions cut 6 bases from V and 0 bases from J, with 13 bases between. Germline assignment: CDR1 SGHNT and CDR2 YYREEE (reference sequence). CDR3 length equals 16 residues. The CDR3, as DNA: TGTGCCAGCACCTCTGGATTTGGCTCTGGGGCCAACGTCCTGACTTTC. As protein: CASTSGFGSGANVLTF.

This clonotype was seen repeatedly, ten times or more. This chain connects TRBV12-3 or TRBV12-4 to TRBJ2-5, with a tentative D call TRBD2 (6 bases). The CDR3 runs 15 residues. V lost 5 bases and J lost 0, with 13 bases in between. CDR3 sequence (DNA): TGTGCCAGCAGTGCAGGACTATCGTACCAAGAGACCCAGTACTTC. Translated, it gives CASSAGLSYQETQYF.

This clonotype was observed at least ten times. V gene TRBV5-6 combines with J gene TRBJ2-1; either TRBD1 or TRBD2 may supply D (5 bases each). Trimming stripped 2 bases from V and 6 bases from J, with 9 bases between. From germline, CDR1 is SGHDT and CDR2 YYEEEE. This CDR3 is built from 13 residues. The CDR3 bases are TGTGCCAGCAGCTTTACTAGGGGCAATGAGCAGTTCTTC. It is translated as CASSFTRGNEQFF. The entire variable domain, with the rest obtained from reference TRBV5-6 and TRBJ2-1, is as follows: DAGVTQSPTHLIKTRGQQVTLRCSPKSGHDTVSWYQQALGQGPQFIFQYYEEEERQRGNFPDRFSGHQFPNYSSELNVNALLLGDSALYLCASSFTRGNEQFFGPGTRLTVL.

This clonotype has ten or more counts. This chain connects TRBV7-2 to TRBJ2-1, with TRBD2 matching over 12 bases. The germline V gene encodes CDR1 SGHTA and CDR2 FQGNSA. Losses at the gene ends were 4 bases for V and 3 bases for J; bases not matched to a gene: 7. The CDR3 totals 17 residues. Here the CDR3 reads CASSSRALAGGYNEQFF. CDR3 in DNA: TGTGCCAGCAGCTCGAGAGCACTAGCGGGAGGCTACAATGAGCAGTTCTTC.

This clonotype showed up many times. The chain uses TRBV2 and TRBJ2-2; 8 nucleotides align to TRBD2. The V gene's germline CDR1 is SNHLY and CDR2 FYNNEI. With V trimmed by 1 base and J by 4 bases, 5 bases remained unmatched. The CDR3 runs 16 residues. The CDR3 region has the DNA TGTGCCAGCAGTGAAGGACTAGCGTCGATCACCGGGGAGCTGTTTTTT. It codes for CASSEGLASITGELFF.